Shown below are 32 T cell receptor beta chains from a single sample sequenced in a study of CD8+ T cells in alopecia areata. After isolation, RNA underwent reverse transcription to generate cDNA as the sequencing template. The repertoire was sequenced with immunoSEQ multiplex PCR; TCRdb's copy has only in-frame clones and lacks some. The sample shows 190,000 or so clones, around 58% of them seen only once. The treatment is: oral pan-JAK inhibitor, 5-10 mg twice daily. This sample comprised CD8+ T cells sorted from blood, obtained at week 24, from a patient treated with tofacitinib. Receptors originate from a human donor with alopecia areata.

The V and J genes are TRBV2 and TRBJ1-2, with 7 bases that match TRBD1. The V gene end was trimmed by 6 bases and the J gene end by 8 bases; junction bases not matched to a gene: 3. This CDR3 is 11 amino acids long. Germline V gene lookup returns CDR1 SNHLY and CDR2 FYNNEI. The CDR3 DNA follows: TGTGCCAGCAGGACAGGGCTCGGCTACACCTTC. Translated: CASRTGLGYTF. The full variable domain, its missing parts supplied by reference TRBV2 and TRBJ1-2, is EPEVTQTPSHQVTQMGQEVILRCVPISNHLYFYWYRQILGQKVEFLVSFYNNEISEKSEIFDDQFSVERPDGSNFTLKIRSTKLEDSAMYFCASRTGLGYTFGSGTRLTVV.

The table lists this clone with a few counts. This chain uses TRBV7-8 with TRBJ1-2, with 12 bases lining up with TRBD1. Per germline, CDR1 SGHVS and CDR2 FQNEAQ. The CDR3 loop spans 15 amino acids. J lost 8 bases, V lost 1 base, and 5 bases had no gene match. CDR3 DNA sequence: TGTGCCAGCAGCTTAGGAGGGACAGGGGGCTGGGGCTACACCTTC. Translated: CASSLGGTGGWGYTF.

The genes are TRBV27 and TRBJ1-1, with TRBD1 as a possible D gene (5 bases). CDR1 MNHEY and CDR2 SMNVEV come from the germline V gene (reference sequence). The CDR3 sequence is 13 residues long. Trimming removed 3 bases from V and 6 bases from J, with 11 bases in between. The CDR3 bases are TGTGCCAGCAGTTTGGGGGTTGGCGCTGAAGCTTTCTTT. Its protein product is CASSLGVGAEAFF.

This sequence joins TRBV6-1 and TRBJ2-2; no firm D call. Germline loops: CDR1 MNHNS, CDR2 SASEGT. The CDR3 contains 14 residues. V gave up 6 bases and J gave up 0 bases, with 8 bases separating them. CDR3 in DNA: TGTGCCAGCAGCGCAGACACGAACACCGGGGAGCTGTTTTTT. This sequence encodes CASSADTNTGELFF.

This chain uses TRBV30 with TRBJ1-1; perhaps TRBD1 as D (6 bases). Trimming pared 4 bases from V and 5 bases from J, leaving 23 bases between. Germline assignment: CDR1 GTSNPN and CDR2 SVGIG (reference sequence). The CDR3 runs 16 residues. The CDR3 is CAWNIRTEMLRTEAFF. Here the CDR3 DNA reads TGTGCCTGGAATATCAGGACAGAAATGTTAAGAACTGAAGCTTTCTTT.

The gene calls are TRBV13 and TRBJ1-5; D perhaps matches TRBD1 (5 bases). The CDR3 length is 14 residues. V was cut by 2 bases and J by 2 bases, with 7 bases left in between. Germline V gene sequence: CDR1 PRHDT, CDR2 FYEKMQ (reference sequence). CDR3 coding DNA: TGTGCCAGCAGCTTACGAGGGGGCAATCAGCCCCAGCATTTT. This gives the protein CASSLRGGNQPQHF.

The chain employs TRBV10-3 and TRBJ1-6; D not certain. This CDR3 spans 15 amino acids. CDR1 is ENHRY, CDR2 SYGVKD, per germline. V lost 0 bases and J lost 7, with 10 bases in between. The CDR3 coding sequence is TGTGCCATCAGTGAGTCGGCAGGTACAAATTCACCCCTCCACTTT. This sequence encodes CAISESAGTNSPLHF.

In its sample, this clone was seen a few times. The chain combines TRBV29-1 with TRBJ1-1; 7 bases fit TRBD1. Germline-derived CDR1 and CDR2 are SQVTM and ANQGSEA. The CDR3 has 13 amino acids. J gave up 7 bases and V 0 bases, and 5 bases lay outside the gene matches. CDR3 amino acids: CSVEDPQGREAFF. DNA of the CDR3: TGCAGCGTTGAAGATCCACAGGGGCGTGAAGCTTTCTTT. Looking up the rest from reference TRBV29-1 and TRBJ1-1 gives the full variable domain: SAVISQKPSRDICQRGTSLTIQCQVDSQVTMMFWYRQQPGQSLTLIATANQGSEATYESGFVIDKFPISRPNLTFSTLTVSNMSPEDSSIYLCSVEDPQGREAFFGQGTRLTVV.

The chain couples TRBV9 to TRBJ1-1; the match to TRBD1 covers 12 bases. V shed 4 bases and J 4 bases; nucleotides not matched to a gene: 8. This CDR3 is built from 16 residues. Per the germline V gene, CDR1 is SGDLS and CDR2 is YYNGEE. CDR3 residues: CASSPSGQGAGTEAFF. The CDR3 nucleotides read TGTGCCAGCAGCCCCTCGGGACAGGGGGCGGGCACTGAAGCTTTCTTT. Filled out from reference TRBV9 and TRBJ1-1, the complete variable domain reads DSGVTQTPKHLITATGQRVTLRCSPRSGDLSVYWYQQSLDQGLQFLIQYYNGEERAKGNILERFSAQQFPDLHSELNLSSLELGDSALYFCASSPSGQGAGTEAFFGQGTRLTVV.

This clone was recorded only once. The chain recombines TRBV25-1 with TRBJ1-5; D uncertain. Per the germline V gene, CDR1 is MGHDK and CDR2 is SYGVNS. V was cut by 1 base and J by 3 bases, with 7 bases left in between. The CDR3 is 14 amino acids. CDR3: CASSEWQTNQPQHF. DNA of the CDR3: TGTGCCAGCAGTGAATGGCAGACCAATCAGCCCCAGCATTTT.

The V and J genes are TRBV29-1 and TRBJ1-2, with 7 positions matching TRBD1. Germline V gives CDR1 SQVTM, CDR2 ANQGSEA. V lost 6 bases and J lost 4; bases outside the gene matches: 5. The CDR3 length is 12 residues. CDR3 sequence (DNA): TGCAGCGTAAGGGGGCCTTTCTATGGCTACACCTTC. This translates into CSVRGPFYGYTF. Supplemented by reference TRBV29-1 and TRBJ1-2, the full variable domain reads SAVISQKPSRDICQRGTSLTIQCQVDSQVTMMFWYRQQPGQSLTLIATANQGSEATYESGFVIDKFPISRPNLTFSTLTVSNMSPEDSSIYLCSVRGPFYGYTFGSGTRLTVV.

The chain combines TRBV2 with TRBJ2-5; TRBD1 matches 8 bases. Per the germline V gene, CDR1 is SNHLY and CDR2 is FYNNEI. V trimming: 6 bases; J trimming: 5 bases; junction bases outside the gene matches: 8. The CDR3 contains 14 residues. CDR3 bases: TGTGCCAGCAGCGGACAGGGCCGGTGGGAGACCCAGTACTTC. This translates into CASSGQGRWETQYF.

The DNA of the CDR3 is TGTGCCAGCGAGAACTTGGTACTAGCGGGGGGGACCTACAATGAGCAGTTCTTC. As protein: CASENLVLAGGTYNEQFF. The J gene is TRBJ2-1, the V gene TRBV7-2, with TRBD2 identical over 13 bases. Trimming took 8 bases from V and 2 from J; bases not matched to a gene: 12. Germline V gene sequence: CDR1 SGHTA, CDR2 FQGNSA. The CDR3 length is 18 residues.

This clone was seen more than once but under ten times. Other nucleotide sequences from this sample produce the same CDR3. The rearrangement links TRBV9 to TRBJ1-3; D uncertain. The germline V gene encodes CDR1 SGDLS and CDR2 YYNGEE. CDR3 length: 10 residues. Trimming left V 3 bases short and J 5 bases short, with 0 bases between. The CDR3: CASSGNTIYF. CDR3 nucleotides: TGTGCCAGCAGCGGAAACACCATATATTTT.

Concerning this clone itself: The same CDR3 is also encoded by other DNA sequences in this sample. This chain connects TRBV27 to TRBJ2-2; D may be TRBD2 (6 bases). The germline V gene has CDR1 MNHEY and CDR2 SMNVEV (reference sequence). Trimming cost V 3 bases and J 5 bases, with 7 bases left between them. The CDR3 sequence is 13 residues long. The CDR3 bases are TGTGCCAGCAGTTTTGGGGGGACCGGGGAGCTGTTTTTT. It encodes CASSFGGTGELFF.

This clone was recorded a few times. The CDR3 bases are TGCGCCAGCAGCCAAGATGACTTAGGTCAGCCCCAGCATTTT. Protein: CASSQDDLGQPQHF. The chain employs TRBV4-1 and TRBJ1-5; D gene uncertain. The CDR3 totals 14 residues. In germline, CDR1 is MGHRA, CDR2 YSYEKL. Trimming removed 0 bases at V and 6 bases at J, with 9 bases between.

The rearrangement joins TRBV15 to TRBJ2-2, with D unresolved. Trimming stripped 3 bases from V and 6 bases from J, with 11 bases between. The germline gives CDR1 LNHNV, CDR2 YYDKDF (reference sequence). The CDR3 totals 14 residues. The CDR3 reads CATSRNYRAGELFF. CDR3 bases: TGTGCCACCAGCAGGAACTACCGTGCCGGGGAGCTGTTTTTT. Full variable domain (missing parts from reference TRBV15 and TRBJ2-2): DAMVIQNPRYQVTQFGKPVTLSCSQTLNHNVMYWYQQKSSQAPKLLFHYYDKDFNNEADTPDNFQSRRPNTSFCFLDIRSPGLGDTAMYLCATSRNYRAGELFFGEGSRLTVL.

V and J are TRBV29-1 and TRBJ2-7; D is unresolved. The CDR3 loop spans 15 amino acids. Trimming cost V 4 bases and J 0 bases, with 16 bases left between them. The V gene's germline CDR1 is SQVTM and CDR2 ANQGSEA. The CDR3: CSVGGGAVSSYEQYF. The CDR3 bases are TGCAGCGTTGGGGGTGGCGCCGTGAGCTCCTACGAGCAGTACTTC.

V is TRBV30 and J is TRBJ2-2; D is uncertain. The CDR3 runs to 15 residues. V shed 6 bases and J shed 0 bases, with 14 bases lying between them. Germline V gene data show CDR1 as GTSNPN and CDR2 as SVGIG (reference sequence). The CDR3, as DNA: TGTGCCTGCAATCCTGAGGCAGCGAACACCGGGGAGCTGTTTTTT. This sequence encodes CACNPEAANTGELFF.

This chain uses TRBV6-5 with TRBJ2-7, with D maybe TRBD1 (5 bases). This CDR3 spans 14 amino acids. V was trimmed by 4 bases and J by 6 bases, leaving 16 bases between them. Germline assignment: CDR1 MNHEY and CDR2 SVGAGI. The CDR3 DNA is TGTGCCAGCAGTTCGCAGGGTATTAGTTTCGAGCAGTACTTC. It is translated as CASSSQGISFEQYF.

The chain uses TRBV4-2 and TRBJ2-7; D is uncertain. V gave up 4 bases and J gave up 7 bases, with 11 bases separating them. The CDR3 has 12 amino acids. Per the germline V gene, CDR1 is LGHNA and CDR2 is YNFKEQ. This CDR3 reads CASSPAGREQYF. In DNA form, the CDR3 reads TGTGCCAGCAGCCCCGCCGGGCGGGAGCAGTACTTC.

This clone came up a few times. This chain links TRBV10-3 with TRBJ1-2; D possibly corresponds to TRBD1 (5 bases). The CDR3 runs to 12 residues. Germline V gene lookup returns CDR1 ENHRY and CDR2 SYGVKD. V gave up 2 bases and J gave up 8 bases, with 9 bases separating them. CDR3 sequence (DNA): TGTGCCATCAGTGAGGACAGTCGGGGCTACACCTTC. It specifies CAISEDSRGYTF.

The chain has TRBV7-8 and TRBJ2-3; a weak D match, TRBD2 (5 bases). The CDR3 runs 15 residues. The V gene's germline CDR1 is SGHVS and CDR2 FQNEAQ. V lost 2 bases and J lost 5, with 14 bases in between. The CDR3, as DNA: TGTGCCAGCAGCTTATTCTCTCGGGGTGTAGATACGCAGTATTTT. Protein product: CASSLFSRGVDTQYF.

This clone was seen a few times. The chain combines TRBV13 with TRBJ2-3; D remains unclear. Germline assignment: CDR1 PRHDT and CDR2 FYEKMQ (reference sequence). This CDR3 region has 11 residues. Deletions cut 8 bases from V and 1 base from J, with 4 bases between. The CDR3 bases are TGTGCCAGCGGGGGCACAGATACGCAGTATTTT. It translates to CASGGTDTQYF. Combining the CDR3 with reference TRBV13 and TRBJ2-3 gives the whole variable domain AAGVIQSPRHLIKEKRETATLKCYPIPRHDTVYWYQQGPGQDPQFLISFYEKMQSDKGSIPDRFSAQQFSDYHSELNMSSLELGDSALYFCASGGTDTQYFGPGTRLTVL.

The V call is TRBV5-1, the J call TRBJ1-1; 8 bases are a match to TRBD1. The CDR3 length is 15 residues. V dropped 3 bases and J dropped 1; count of bases not matched to a gene: 5. Germline lookup yields CDR1 SGHRS and CDR2 YFSETQ. The CDR3 here is CASSSETGENTEAFF. The DNA of the CDR3 is TGCGCCAGCAGCTCAGAGACAGGGGAGAACACTGAAGCTTTCTTT.

V and J are TRBV9 and TRBJ2-5, with a tentative D call TRBD1 (6 bases). The CDR3 length is 13 residues. Germline V lookup: CDR1 SGDLS, CDR2 YYNGEE. V lost 3 bases to trimming and J lost 9 bases, with 15 bases between them. In nucleotides, the CDR3 is TGTGCCAGCAGCGAGTTCCAGGGGCAGTCCCAGTACTTC. Its protein is CASSEFQGQSQYF.

Details on this clone: This sample includes further DNA sequences coding for the same CDR3. V usage is TRBV11-2 and J usage is TRBJ2-5; no reliable D call. The V and J ends lost 1 base and 4 bases respectively, with 1 base between them. The CDR3 length is 11 residues. The germline gives CDR1 SGHAT, CDR2 FQNNGV. This chain's CDR3 is CASSLGETQYF. As DNA, the CDR3 is TGTGCCAGCAGCTTAGGAGAGACCCAGTACTTC.

V usage is TRBV4-1 and J usage is TRBJ2-7, with D perhaps assigned TRBD1 or TRBD2 (5 bases each). The germline V gene encodes CDR1 MGHRA and CDR2 YSYEKL. The CDR3 length is 17 residues. Trimming took off 3 bases at V and 0 bases at J, with 18 bases between the two ends. CDR3 DNA sequence: TGCGCCAGCAGCCACACAGACAGTGGGGGATACTCCTACGAGCAGTACTTC. Protein sequence: CASSHTDSGGYSYEQYF.

This clone was picked up one time. Here the CDR3 DNA reads TGTGCCAGCAGCTCGGGACAGGGGGTAAATCAGCCCCAGCATTTT. This gives the protein CASSSGQGVNQPQHF. The chain links TRBV7-9 to TRBJ1-5, with 11 bases aligning to TRBD1. The CDR3 loop spans 15 amino acids. Germline trimming cut 4 bases from V and 4 bases from J; bases unmatched to any gene: 3. Germline CDR1 and CDR2: SEHNR and FQNEAQ (reference sequence).

A single count supports this clone. The chain couples TRBV11-2 to TRBJ2-3; 14 bases agree with TRBD2. CDR3 size: 15 residues. Trimming cost V 3 bases and J 5 bases; bases outside gene matches: 1. The V gene's germline CDR1 is SGHAT and CDR2 FQNNGV. The CDR3 region has the DNA TGTGCCAGCAGCTTCGGGACTAGCGGGGGAGATACGCAGTATTTT. Translation: CASSFGTSGGDTQYF.

This chain joins TRBV5-1 and TRBJ1-2, with 7 bases lining up with TRBD1. This CDR3 region has 16 residues. Germline-derived CDR1 and CDR2 are SGHRS and YFSETQ. The V segment lost 1 base and the J segment 8 bases; nucleotides outside the gene matches: 14. CDR3 nucleotide sequence: TGCGCCAGCAGCTTGAAGGGGGCAGACGCGGTGAGGGGCTACACCTTC. It codes for CASSLKGADAVRGYTF.

This sequence joins TRBV29-1 and TRBJ2-7; no definite D call. V dropped 1 base and J dropped 3 bases, with 7 bases sitting between them. The CDR3 contains 12 residues. Germline V gives CDR1 SQVTM, CDR2 ANQGSEA. The CDR3 DNA follows: TGCAGCGTTGAAGGTGGCAACTACGAGCAGTACTTC. Its protein is CSVEGGNYEQYF.